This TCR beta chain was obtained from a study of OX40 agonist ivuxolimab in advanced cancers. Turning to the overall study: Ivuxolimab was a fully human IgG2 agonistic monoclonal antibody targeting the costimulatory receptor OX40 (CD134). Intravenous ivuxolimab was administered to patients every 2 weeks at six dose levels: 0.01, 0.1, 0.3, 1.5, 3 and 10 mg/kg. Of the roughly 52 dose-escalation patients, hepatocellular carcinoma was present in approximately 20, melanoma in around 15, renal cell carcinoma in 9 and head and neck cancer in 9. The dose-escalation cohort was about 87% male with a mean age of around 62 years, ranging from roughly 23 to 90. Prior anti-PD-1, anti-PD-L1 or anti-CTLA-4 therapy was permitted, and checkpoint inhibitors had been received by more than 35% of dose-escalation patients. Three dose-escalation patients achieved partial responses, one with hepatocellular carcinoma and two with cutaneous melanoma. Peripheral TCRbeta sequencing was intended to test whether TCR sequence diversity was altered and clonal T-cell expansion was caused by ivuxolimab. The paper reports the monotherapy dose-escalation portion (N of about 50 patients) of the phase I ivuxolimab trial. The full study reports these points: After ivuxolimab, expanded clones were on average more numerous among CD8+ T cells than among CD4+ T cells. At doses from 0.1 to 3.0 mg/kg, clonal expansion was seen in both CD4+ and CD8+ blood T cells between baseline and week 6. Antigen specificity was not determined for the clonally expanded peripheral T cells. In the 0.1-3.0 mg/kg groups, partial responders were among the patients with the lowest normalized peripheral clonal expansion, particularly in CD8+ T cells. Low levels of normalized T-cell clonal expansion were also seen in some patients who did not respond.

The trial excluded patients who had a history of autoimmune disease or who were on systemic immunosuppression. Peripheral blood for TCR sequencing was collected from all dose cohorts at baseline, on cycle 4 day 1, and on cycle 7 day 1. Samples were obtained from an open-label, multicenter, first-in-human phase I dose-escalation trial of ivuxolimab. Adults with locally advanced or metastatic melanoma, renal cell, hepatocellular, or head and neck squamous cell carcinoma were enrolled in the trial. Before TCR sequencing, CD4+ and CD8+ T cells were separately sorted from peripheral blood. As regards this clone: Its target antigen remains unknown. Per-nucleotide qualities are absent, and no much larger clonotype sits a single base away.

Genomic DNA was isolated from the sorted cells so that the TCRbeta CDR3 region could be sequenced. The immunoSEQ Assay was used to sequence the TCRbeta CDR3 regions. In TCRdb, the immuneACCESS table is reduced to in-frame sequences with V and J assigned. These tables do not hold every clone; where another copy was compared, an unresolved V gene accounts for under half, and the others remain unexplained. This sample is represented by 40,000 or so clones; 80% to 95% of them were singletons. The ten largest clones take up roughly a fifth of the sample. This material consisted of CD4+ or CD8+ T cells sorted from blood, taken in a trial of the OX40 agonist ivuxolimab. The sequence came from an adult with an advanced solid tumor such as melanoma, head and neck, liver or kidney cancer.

The DNA sequence is given as TGTGCCAGCAGCTTCCGGACAGGGGTCTACGAGCAGTACTTC. This codes for CASSFRTGVYEQYF. Recombination joined TRBV7-8 with TRBJ2-7; the junction holds 9 bases that match TRBD1. From a lookup of the germline V gene, CDR1 and CDR2 are SGHVS and FQNEAQ. The CDR3 covers 14 residues, taking in both the cysteine and the phenylalanine. The CDR3 DNA has 42 bases and is translated from base 1. After removal of 3 bases from V and 3 bases from J, the junction retains 3 bases not matched to a gene.